The clone carrying this TCR beta chain has a handful of counts. The data are from a study of patients and donors after allogeneic stem cell transplantation. Each CDR3 protein is one row after TCRdb ran MiXCR on the RT-PCR reads. Here the sample spans some 880,000 distinct CDR3 sequences, more than 15% being singletons. This TCR came from a human donor who was either an allogeneic HSCT recipient or a stem cell or donor lymphocyte infusion donor (not recorded which). It is not recorded whose cells these are; they may come from a transplant donor. Specimen: blood, either unsorted or a sorted T cell fraction (not recorded which).

The CDR3 sequence is CASSFRRGGQFF. The DNA for the CDR3 is TGTGCCAGCAGCTTTCGTCGGGGGGGGCAGTTCTTC. The chain combines TRBV14 with TRBJ2-1, with 8 bases that match TRBD2. This CDR3 is 12 amino acids long. Germline values: CDR1 SGHDN, CDR2 FVKESK. J was trimmed by 12 bases and V by 5 bases; bases with no gene match: 6.